This T cell receptor beta chain was sequenced in a study of cytomegalovirus exposure and HLA in healthy donors (dated by TCRdb to the late 2010s). Study-wide context: An earlier analysis of roughly 610 of the donors reported about 300 Gb of sequence data and around 120 million unique TCR beta sequences obtained from roughly 170 million T cells. Roughly 300 gigabases of sequencing data and roughly 80 million unique TCR sequences made up an early release that covered some 640 HLA-typed donors. Of the 350 to 450 genotyped donors, more than 75% were placed in the genetic ancestry cluster associated with self-reported Caucasian donors. The study aimed to test whether cataloging public T cell receptors could reveal signatures of past pathogen exposure. Using immunosequencing, the study profiled T cell repertoires from 550 to 750 subjects and related those repertoires to cytomegalovirus serostatus. A separate validation cohort of approximately 120 different subjects was used in addition to the roughly 670-subject first cohort. High-throughput TCR immunosequencing, statistical association of individual TCRs with disease status, and machine learning were combined to predict cytomegalovirus infection status. To study patterns of TCR occurrence, a later analysis re-analyzed previously published TCR beta repertoires from around 670 donors and added high-resolution HLA genotyping. Rather than drawing on any new phenotypic data, the later analysis identified candidate immune exposures from TCR beta sequences and the way those sequences occurred across donors. In an earlier analysis of roughly 580 of the donors, high-throughput TCR beta sequencing was used to judge whether each TCR beta V gene segment behaved as functional or pseudogenic. Donor age, sex, ethnicity and CMV serostatus were compiled together with the repertoire data. Genome-wide SNP genotypes for about 60% of the 666 donors were used in a later genetic analysis, which treated that subset as a discovery cohort. Every repertoire in the discovery cohort had been generated on one and the same sequencing platform. Both class I and class II loci were covered by HLA typing, at four-digit resolution. The number of typed donors differed by locus: 629-630 for A, B, C, DRB1 and DQB1; 500 to 550 for DQA1; some 590 for DPA1; and some 450 for DPB1. Roughly 5 DR-DQ haplotypes were treated as single units for association and clustering because of strong linkage in the cohort. Among some 400 genotyped donors of the cohort, an average of roughly 240,000 unique TCR beta nucleotide sequences were sequenced per donor, roughly 18% of them non-productive. The paper's findings and limits, for the study overall: In a later genetic analysis, a missense DCLRE1C variant was associated with V-gene and J-gene trimming of TCR beta chains, and the association was replicated in an independent cohort. In both the original and validation cohorts, the classifier was reported to diagnose cytomegalovirus status with high specificity and sensitivity. The study gave a list of around 170 TCR beta chains associated with cytomegalovirus. CMV serostatus was the only immune exposure information available for the cohort. A further reported finding was that TCR beta sequences accurately predicted the HLA-A and HLA-B alleles for most subjects in the first cohort. Across donors, most TCR sequences were observed very rarely, whereas some public TCRs were present in many individuals. The presence/absence analyses assumed that sequencing depth was roughly uniform across donors, and that assumption may not be true. The cohort was sequenced for TCR beta chains only, and without alpha or paired-chain data the features that could be detected were limited. A later analysis associated 17,000 or so TCR beta sequences with specific HLA alleles at a false discovery rate of 0.05. In an earlier analysis of about 600 of the donors, most TCR beta V segments appeared in productive rearrangements about 87% or about 30% of the time, broadly matching IMGT annotations. Because some donors lacked HLA typing at each locus, the association tests relied only on the typed subset. Compared with equally common non-associated chains, HLA-associated TCR beta chains in a later analysis were more clonally expanded and had lower generation probabilities. A cluster of highly shared sequence variants was judged likely to represent a technical artifact of the sequencing pipeline. Some IMGT-functional V segments, including TRBV6-2 and TRBV6-3, could not be told apart with the 87-base-pair reads, so those segments were excluded. According to a later analysis, TCR association rates differed among HLA loci, with DRB1 alleles showing the most associated TCRs and HLA-C alleles showing the fewest. Most CMV-associated TCR beta chains appeared to be HLA-restricted in a later analysis, and the HLA associations seemed to be driven largely by CMV exposure. Several of the top co-occurrence clusters appeared to be linked to parvovirus B19, influenza, CMV and Epstein-Barr virus, according to a later analysis. When HLA alleles, especially DR and DQ, strongly co-occurred, attributing TCR associations to individual alleles was difficult. Because counts were too low, roughly 17 rarely observed V segments, including chromosome 9 orphons, were left out of the earlier analysis of over 550 of the donors. A few of the identified cytomegalovirus-associated TCR beta chains were confirmed in vitro to be specific for cytomegalovirus antigens. Linkage disequilibrium might explain the correlated functional status among segregating V segments, but an unknown experimental factor could not be ruled out. According to the authors, the approach could potentially be generalized to other disease states and immunological phenotypes. A later genetic analysis reported fewer N-insertions in productive TCRs among donors in an Asian-associated ancestry cluster than the roughly 700-donor mean.

V and J lose 5 bases and 7 bases, and a span of 15 bases separates them. The CDR3 has 14 amino acids, counting the end cysteine and phenylalanine. The read is trimmed to its CDR3 DNA, 42 bases read in frame from base 1. From a lookup of the germline V gene, CDR1 and CDR2 are MNHEY and SVGAGI. The cohort was made up of 650 to 700 healthy bone marrow donors. At the time of sampling, all cohort members were nominally healthy, though unrecorded immune exposures were likely present. The donor tested CMV seropositive and was one of the 289 seropositive cohort members. A peripheral blood sample was provided by each donor, and peripheral blood mononuclear cells were used for TCR beta sequencing. The Qiagen DNeasy Blood Extraction Kit was used to extract genomic DNA from the blood cell samples. Of note for this clone: The target of this receptor is not known. Nothing much larger sits one base from this clone, and base qualities are not available.

The library was obtained by the immunoSEQ multiplex PCR assay. For the multiplex PCR, a mixture combining 60 forward primers for TCR Vbeta segments and 13 reverse primers for TCR Jbeta segments was used. Amplification of the CDR3 region of rearranged TCR beta genes was performed with a multiplex PCR assay on genomic DNA. On the Illumina HiSeq System, the amplified TCR beta libraries were sequenced as 87-base-pair reads. On the authors' methods: A later analysis counted 65 million to 90 million unique TCR beta chains across the 666 repertoires, and 9.5 million to 11 million of these chains were shared by at least two donors. A nearest-neighbor algorithm error-corrected the raw reads and collapsed the reads into unique sequences, merging closely related sequences to remove PCR and sequencing errors. CDR3 sequences were aligned to IMGT reference sequences to assign V, D and J gene segments. Each retained sequence needed at least a six-nucleotide match to both a V gene segment and a J gene segment. A rearrangement was called productive if the CDR3 had no stop codons and remained in frame with V and J, and every other rearrangement was called non-productive. Following IMGT convention, CDR3 was defined as the stretch from the second conserved V-encoded cysteine up to the conserved J-encoded phenylalanine. In an earlier analysis of approximately 590 of the donors, sequences lacking an unambiguous match to a single V gene segment were excluded. In an earlier analysis of several hundred of the donors, V segments were called functional above 56.7% productive rearrangements and were called segregating when the between-donor standard deviation exceeded 5%. A statistical classification framework was built for diagnosing cytomegalovirus status from the catalog of TCR beta chain sequences. A later analysis assigned V and J genes by comparing TCR nucleotide sequences with IMGT/GENE-DB human TR gene sequences. In a later analysis, CDR3 sequences and most-parsimonious VDJ recombination scenarios were assigned using the TCRdist pipeline. In a later analysis, every TCR beta chain was defined by the combination of its CDR3 amino acid sequence and its V-gene family, and reads without a unique V-gene family were dropped. In a later analysis, 450 to 600 highly shared, low-generation-probability nucleotide sequences were removed to address suspected cross-contamination and a sequencing artifact. In a later analysis, a clonal expansion index was calculated for each public chain from normalized within-repertoire ranks of inferred template counts. Generation probabilities in a later analysis came from a VDJ recombination model fitted to out-of-frame rearrangements, and those results were checked against IGoR. A later analysis scored TCR-TCR, TCR-HLA and TCR-CMV co-occurrence with hypergeometric tests, applying a repertoire-size bias correction to TCR pairs. A later analysis estimated false discovery rates by permuting HLA or CMV assignments 20 times. A later analysis grouped co-occurring TCRs with DBSCAN, adding TCRdist sequence similarity when clustering within HLA-allele-positive subsets. Repertoires with fewer than 30,000 or more than 120,000 public chains were left out of co-occurrence clustering, as were about five repertoires with anomalous nucleotide sharing. TCRdb's version of the immuneACCESS table is confined to in-frame rearrangements and falls short of the full clone set. An unresolved V gene accounts for under half of the shortfall where checked; the remainder is of unknown origin. That table is the source of V, J and clone size, and D and trimming were worked out from the DNA. In this sample the table shows about 180,000 clones, 80% of which occur a single time. 1.1% to 1.5% of the sample rests with the top ten.

This receptor was identified in a girl aged 5-17 years in good health and CMV-seropositive. Rearrangement joined TRBV6-5 to TRBJ1-5; TRBD1 is perhaps the D gene, given 6 matching bases. The source material was PBMCs. The bases are TGTGCCAGCAGTAGAGGGGGGGTCCAGCAGCCCCAGCATTTT. Translated, it gives CASSRGGVQQPQHF.